This T cell receptor beta chain was identified during a study of blood T cell repertoires in COVID-19. Study as a whole: Some COVID-19 samples were acute and others convalescent; all came from the United States, Italy and Spain. In each case, the material was cDNA or gDNA derived from T cells, B-cell-depleted T cells, or PBMCs.

The CDR3 spans 14 residues. CDR1 is MNHEY, CDR2 SVGAGI, per germline. The ends lost 2 bases at V and 5 bases at J; junction bases unmatched: 3. In the original workflow: Reference gene primer amplification in the assay estimated nucleated cell counts. Profiled with immunoSEQ multiplex PCR; TCRdb holds only in-frame clones, not every one. That table is the source of V, J and clone size, and D and trimming were worked out from the DNA. The sample yields 50,000 or so clones, around nine tenths seen once. Source material: peripheral blood. The sequence came from a man aged 45-65 years with active COVID-19. The chain recombines TRBV6-5 with TRBJ2-7, with 10 bases that match TRBD2. This chain's CDR3 is CASSYRLAGDEQYF. The DNA of the CDR3 is TGTGCCAGCAGTTACCGGCTAGCGGGGGACGAGCAGTACTTC.